The 5 T cell receptor beta chains reported below all come from one sample, sequenced in a study of cytomegalovirus exposure and HLA in healthy donors. The PCR employed 60 Vbeta primers together with 13 Jbeta primers. TCRdb's table, derived via immunoSEQ multiplex PCR, lists solely in-frame clones and lacks some. The sample carries some 110,000 clones, roughly 72% recorded once. Material for sequencing was PBMCs. These receptors came from a woman aged 45 to 65 in good health and CMV-seropositive.

The J gene is TRBJ2-7, the V gene TRBV7-8; TRBD2 is a possible D gene (7 bases). The CDR3 has 17 residues. Trimming pared 0 bases from V and 2 bases from J, leaving 17 bases between. Looked up from germline, CDR1 is SGHVS and CDR2 is FQNEAQ. This CDR3 is CASSLASGGARPYEQYF. CDR3 in DNA: TGTGCCAGCAGCTTAGCTTCGGGGGGCGCCCGGCCCTACGAGCAGTACTTC.

The chain combines TRBV7-2 with TRBJ1-5; TRBD1 might be the D (5 bases). CDR1 and CDR2 from the germline V gene are SGHTA and FQGNSA. The CDR3 loop spans 16 amino acids. V gave up 1 base and J gave up 3 bases, with 13 bases separating them. CDR3 nucleotides: TGTGCCAGCAGCTTAGGCGGCAGGGTGTTCAATCAGCCCCAGCATTTT. Its protein is CASSLGGRVFNQPQHF.

The rearrangement joins TRBV27 to TRBJ1-2; 7 positions match TRBD1. CDR3 length equals 14 residues. The ends lost 5 bases at V and 6 bases at J; junction bases unmatched: 9. The V gene's germline CDR1 is MNHEY and CDR2 SMNVEV (reference sequence). CDR3 sequence: CASSRNRDSHGYTF. CDR3 sequence (DNA): TGTGCCAGCAGTAGGAACCGGGACAGCCATGGCTACACCTTC.

The chain uses TRBV7-2 and TRBJ2-1, with TRBD2 matching over 12 bases. V lost 5 bases, J lost 7 bases, and 6 bases stayed unmatched. The CDR3 has 15 residues. CDR1 is SGHTA, CDR2 FQGNSA, per germline. CDR3: CASSRFTSGGNEQFF. The CDR3, as DNA: TGTGCCAGCAGCCGTTTCACTAGCGGGGGGAATGAGCAGTTCTTC.

The rearrangement links TRBV28 to TRBJ2-3, with a possible D match to TRBD2 (6 bases). The germline V gene has CDR1 MDHEN and CDR2 SYDVKM. V lost 6 bases, J lost 3 bases, and 13 bases lay in between. This CDR3 spans 14 amino acids. The CDR3 here is CASSVGGRTDTQYF. DNA of the CDR3: TGTGCCAGCAGCGTTGGGGGGAGGACAGATACGCAGTATTTT.